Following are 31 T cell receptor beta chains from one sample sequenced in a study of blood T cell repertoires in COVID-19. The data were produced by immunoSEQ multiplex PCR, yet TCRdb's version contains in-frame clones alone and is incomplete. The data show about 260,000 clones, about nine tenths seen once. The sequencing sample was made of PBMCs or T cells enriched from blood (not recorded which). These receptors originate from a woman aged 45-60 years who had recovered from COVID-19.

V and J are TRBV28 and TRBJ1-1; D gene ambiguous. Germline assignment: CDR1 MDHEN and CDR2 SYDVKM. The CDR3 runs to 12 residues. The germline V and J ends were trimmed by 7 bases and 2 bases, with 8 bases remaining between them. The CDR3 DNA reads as TGTGCCAGCACCCTCTCTAACACTGAAGCTTTCTTT. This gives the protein CASTLSNTEAFF.

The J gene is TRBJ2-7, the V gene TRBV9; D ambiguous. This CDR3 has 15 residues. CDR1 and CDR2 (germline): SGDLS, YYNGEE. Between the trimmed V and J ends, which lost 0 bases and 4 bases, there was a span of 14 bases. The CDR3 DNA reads TGTGCCAGCAGCGTAGAACCCACGGGTTATTACGAGCAGTACTTC. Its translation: CASSVEPTGYYEQYF.

The CDR3 sequence: CASSWGGTYEQYF. CDR3 in DNA: TGTGCCAGCAGTTGGGGGGGGACCTACGAGCAGTACTTC. The gene calls are TRBV28 and TRBJ2-7; 7 bases fit TRBD2. Germline CDR1 MDHEN, CDR2 SYDVKM. CDR3 length: 13 residues. J lost 2 bases, V lost 4 bases, and 2 bases had no gene match.

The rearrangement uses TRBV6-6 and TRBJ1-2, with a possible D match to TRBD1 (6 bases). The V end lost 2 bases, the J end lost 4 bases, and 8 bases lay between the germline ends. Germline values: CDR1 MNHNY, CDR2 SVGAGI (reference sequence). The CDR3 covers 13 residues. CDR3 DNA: TGTGCCAGCAGTTACGACAGGAGCTATGGCTACACCTTC. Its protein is CASSYDRSYGYTF.

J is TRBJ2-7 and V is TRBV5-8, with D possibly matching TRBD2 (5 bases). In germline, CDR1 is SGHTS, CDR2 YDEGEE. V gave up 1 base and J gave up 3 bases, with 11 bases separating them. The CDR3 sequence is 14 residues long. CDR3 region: CASSLLGSGYEQYF. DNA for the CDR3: TGTGCCAGCAGCTTGCTTGGGAGTGGCTACGAGCAGTACTTC.

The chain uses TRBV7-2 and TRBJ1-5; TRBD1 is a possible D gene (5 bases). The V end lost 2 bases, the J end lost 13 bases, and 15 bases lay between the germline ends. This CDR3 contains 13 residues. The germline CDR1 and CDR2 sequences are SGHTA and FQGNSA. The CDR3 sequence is CASSLLSQAGQHF. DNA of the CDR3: TGTGCCAGCAGCTTATTATCTCAGGCAGGGCAGCATTTT. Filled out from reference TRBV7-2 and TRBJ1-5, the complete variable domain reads GAGVSQSPSNKVTEKGKDVELRCDPISGHTALYWYRQSLGQGLEFLIYFQGNSAPDKSGLPSDRFSAERTGGSVSTLTIQRTQQEDSAVYLCASSLLSQAGQHFGDGTRLSIL.

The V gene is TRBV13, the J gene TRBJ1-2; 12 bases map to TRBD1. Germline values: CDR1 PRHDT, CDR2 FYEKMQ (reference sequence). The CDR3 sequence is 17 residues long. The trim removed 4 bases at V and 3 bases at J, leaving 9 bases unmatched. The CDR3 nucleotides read TGTGCCAGCAGCTCCCAGGGACAGGGGGCGCACGACTATGGCTACACCTTC. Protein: CASSSQGQGAHDYGYTF. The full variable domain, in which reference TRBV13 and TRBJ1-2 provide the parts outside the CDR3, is AAGVIQSPRHLIKEKRETATLKCYPIPRHDTVYWYQQGPGQDPQFLISFYEKMQSDKGSIPDRFSAQQFSDYHSELNMSSLELGDSALYFCASSSQGQGAHDYGYTFGSGTRLTVV.

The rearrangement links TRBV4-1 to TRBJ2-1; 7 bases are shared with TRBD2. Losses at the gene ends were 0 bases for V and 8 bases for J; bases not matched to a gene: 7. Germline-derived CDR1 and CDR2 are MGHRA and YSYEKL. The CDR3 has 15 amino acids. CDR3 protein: CASSQESGIKDEQFF. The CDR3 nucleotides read TGCGCCAGCAGCCAAGAGAGCGGGATAAAGGATGAGCAGTTCTTC.

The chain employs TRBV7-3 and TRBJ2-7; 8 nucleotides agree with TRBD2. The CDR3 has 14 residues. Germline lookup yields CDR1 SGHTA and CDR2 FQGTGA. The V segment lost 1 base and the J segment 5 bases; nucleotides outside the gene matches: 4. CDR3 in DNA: TGTGCCAGCAGCTTAATGGGACTAGTCGACGAGCAGTACTTC. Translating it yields CASSLMGLVDEQYF.

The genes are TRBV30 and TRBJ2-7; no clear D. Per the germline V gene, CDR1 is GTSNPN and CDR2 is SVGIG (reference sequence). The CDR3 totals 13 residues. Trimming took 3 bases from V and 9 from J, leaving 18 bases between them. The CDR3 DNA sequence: TGTGCCTGGAGGTTCGCTGACATTTCAGGGCAGTACTTC. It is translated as CAWRFADISGQYF.

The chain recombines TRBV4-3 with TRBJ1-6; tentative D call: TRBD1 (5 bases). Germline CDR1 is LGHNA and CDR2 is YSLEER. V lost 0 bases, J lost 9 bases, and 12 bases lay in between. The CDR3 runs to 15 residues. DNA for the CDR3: TGCGCCAGCAGCCAAGATGAGGCCAGGGCTTCACCCCTCCACTTT. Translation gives CASSQDEARASPLHF.

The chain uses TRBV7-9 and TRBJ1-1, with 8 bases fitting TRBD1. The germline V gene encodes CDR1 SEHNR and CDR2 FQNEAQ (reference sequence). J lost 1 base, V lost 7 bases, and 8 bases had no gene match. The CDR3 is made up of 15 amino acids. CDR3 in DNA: TGTGCCAGCACCCGATGGGGACAGGCGAACACTGAAGCTTTCTTT. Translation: CASTRWGQANTEAFF.

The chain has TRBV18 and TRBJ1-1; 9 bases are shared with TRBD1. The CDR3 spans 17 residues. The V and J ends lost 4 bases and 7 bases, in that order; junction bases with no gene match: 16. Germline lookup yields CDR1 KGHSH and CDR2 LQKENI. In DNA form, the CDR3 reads TGTGCCAGCTCACTGTCCTACCAAACCAGACAGGGGGTTGAAGCTTTCTTT. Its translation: CASSLSYQTRQGVEAFF.

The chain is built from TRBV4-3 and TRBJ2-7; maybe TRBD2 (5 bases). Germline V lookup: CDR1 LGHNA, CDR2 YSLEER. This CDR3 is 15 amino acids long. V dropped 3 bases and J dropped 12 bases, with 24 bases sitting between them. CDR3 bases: TGCGCCAGCAGCCACCTACTAGGCGACACGGTTTTGCTGTACTTC. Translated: CASSHLLGDTVLLYF.

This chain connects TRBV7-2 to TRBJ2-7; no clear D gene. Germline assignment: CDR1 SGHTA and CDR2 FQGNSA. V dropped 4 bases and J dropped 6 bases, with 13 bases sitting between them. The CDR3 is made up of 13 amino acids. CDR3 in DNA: TGTGCCAGCAGCTCCAGGCCTACGTCCGAGCAGTACTTC. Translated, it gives CASSSRPTSEQYF.

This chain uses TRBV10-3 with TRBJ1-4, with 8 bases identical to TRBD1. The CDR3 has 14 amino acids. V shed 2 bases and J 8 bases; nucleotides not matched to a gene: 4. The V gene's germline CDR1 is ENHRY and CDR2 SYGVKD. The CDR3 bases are TGTGCCATCAGTGAGAGGACAGGGCTAGAAAAACTGTTTTTT. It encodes CAISERTGLEKLFF.

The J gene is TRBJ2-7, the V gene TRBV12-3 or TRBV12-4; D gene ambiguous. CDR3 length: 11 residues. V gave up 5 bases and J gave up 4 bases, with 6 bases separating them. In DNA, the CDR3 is TGTGCCAGCAGTGGCCTGTACGAGCAGTACTTC. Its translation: CASSGLYEQYF.

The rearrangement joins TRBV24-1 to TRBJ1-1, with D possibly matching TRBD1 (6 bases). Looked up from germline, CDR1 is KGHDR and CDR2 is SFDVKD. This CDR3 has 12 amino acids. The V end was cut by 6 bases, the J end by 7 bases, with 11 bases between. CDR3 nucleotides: TGTGCCACCAGTCAGGGGAGCGGTGAAGCTTTCTTT. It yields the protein CATSQGSGEAFF.

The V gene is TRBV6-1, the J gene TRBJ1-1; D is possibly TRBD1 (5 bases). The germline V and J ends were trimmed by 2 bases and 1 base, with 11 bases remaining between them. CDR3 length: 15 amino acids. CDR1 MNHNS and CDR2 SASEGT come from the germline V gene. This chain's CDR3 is CASSERTNKNTEAFF. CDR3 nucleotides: TGTGCCAGCAGTGAAAGGACAAACAAGAACACTGAAGCTTTCTTT.

As DNA, the CDR3 is TGTGCCACCAGCAGTAACTCTGGAAACACCATATATTTT. The encoded protein is CATSSNSGNTIYF. This sequence joins TRBV15 and TRBJ1-3; D is unresolved. CDR1 and CDR2 (germline): LNHNV, YYDKDF (reference sequence). The CDR3 sequence is 13 residues long. Trimming took off 3 bases at V and 0 bases at J, with 3 bases between the two ends.

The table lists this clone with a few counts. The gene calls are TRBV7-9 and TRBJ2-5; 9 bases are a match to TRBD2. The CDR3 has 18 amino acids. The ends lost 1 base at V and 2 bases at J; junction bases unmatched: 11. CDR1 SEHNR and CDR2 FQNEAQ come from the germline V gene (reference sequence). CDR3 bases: TGTGCCAGCAGCTTAGTTGTATCCTCTAGCGGGATACAAGAGACCCAGTACTTC. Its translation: CASSLVVSSSGIQETQYF.

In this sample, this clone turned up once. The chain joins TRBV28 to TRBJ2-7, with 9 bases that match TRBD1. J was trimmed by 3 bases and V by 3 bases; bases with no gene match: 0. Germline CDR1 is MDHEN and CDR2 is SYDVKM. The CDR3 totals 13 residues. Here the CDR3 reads CASSLDRGYEQYF. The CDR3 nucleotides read TGTGCCAGCAGTTTGGACAGGGGCTACGAGCAGTACTTC.

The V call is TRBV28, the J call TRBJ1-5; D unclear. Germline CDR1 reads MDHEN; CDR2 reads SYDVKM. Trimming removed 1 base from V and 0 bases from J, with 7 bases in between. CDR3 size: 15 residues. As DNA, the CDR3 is TGTGCCAGCAGTTTATTCAGGTATAGCAATCAGCCCCAGCATTTT. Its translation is CASSLFRYSNQPQHF.

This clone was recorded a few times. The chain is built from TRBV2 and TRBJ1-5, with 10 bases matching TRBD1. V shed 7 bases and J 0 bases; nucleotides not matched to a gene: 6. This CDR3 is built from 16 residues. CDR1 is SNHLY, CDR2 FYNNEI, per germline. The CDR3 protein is CASNRQGAASNQPQHF. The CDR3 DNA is TGTGCCAGCAACCGACAGGGGGCGGCTAGCAATCAGCCCCAGCATTTT.

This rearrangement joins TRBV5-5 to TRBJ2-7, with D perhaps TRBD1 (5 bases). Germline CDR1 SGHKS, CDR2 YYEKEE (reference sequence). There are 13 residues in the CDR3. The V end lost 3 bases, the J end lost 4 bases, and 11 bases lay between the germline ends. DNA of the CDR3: TGTGCCAGCAGCTCCACTACAGGATACGAGCAGTACTTC. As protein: CASSSTTGYEQYF.

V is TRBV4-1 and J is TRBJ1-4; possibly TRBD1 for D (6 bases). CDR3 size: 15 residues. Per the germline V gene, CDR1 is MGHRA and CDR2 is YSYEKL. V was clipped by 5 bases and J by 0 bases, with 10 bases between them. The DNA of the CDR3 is TGCGCCAGCAGCTTCGGACAGTCAACTAATGAAAAACTGTTTTTT. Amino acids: CASSFGQSTNEKLFF.

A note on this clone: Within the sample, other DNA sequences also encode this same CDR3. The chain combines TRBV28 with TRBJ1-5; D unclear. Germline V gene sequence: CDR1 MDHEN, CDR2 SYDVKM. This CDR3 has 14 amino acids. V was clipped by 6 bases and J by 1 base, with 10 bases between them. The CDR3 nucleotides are TGTGCCAGCAGCCCCGGAGGCAGCAATCAGCCCCAGCATTTT. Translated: CASSPGGSNQPQHF.

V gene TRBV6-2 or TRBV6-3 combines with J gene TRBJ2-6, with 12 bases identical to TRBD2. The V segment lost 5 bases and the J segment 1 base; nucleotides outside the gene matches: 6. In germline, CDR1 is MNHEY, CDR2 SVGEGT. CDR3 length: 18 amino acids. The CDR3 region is CASSPRLAGVSGANVLTF. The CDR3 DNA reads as TGTGCCAGCAGTCCCCGACTAGCGGGAGTATCTGGGGCCAACGTCCTGACTTTC.

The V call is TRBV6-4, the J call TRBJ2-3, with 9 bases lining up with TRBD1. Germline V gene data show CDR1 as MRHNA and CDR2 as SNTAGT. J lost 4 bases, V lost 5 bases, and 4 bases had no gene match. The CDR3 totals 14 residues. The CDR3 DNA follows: TGTGCCAGCAGTCGGACAGGGGTGTCAGATACGCAGTATTTT. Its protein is CASSRTGVSDTQYF.

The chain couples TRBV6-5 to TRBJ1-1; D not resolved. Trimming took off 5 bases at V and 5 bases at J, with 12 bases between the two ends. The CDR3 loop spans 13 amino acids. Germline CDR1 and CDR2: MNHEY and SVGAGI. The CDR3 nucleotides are TGTGCCAGCAGTCGAGATGGGCTTACTGAAGCTTTCTTT. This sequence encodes CASSRDGLTEAFF.

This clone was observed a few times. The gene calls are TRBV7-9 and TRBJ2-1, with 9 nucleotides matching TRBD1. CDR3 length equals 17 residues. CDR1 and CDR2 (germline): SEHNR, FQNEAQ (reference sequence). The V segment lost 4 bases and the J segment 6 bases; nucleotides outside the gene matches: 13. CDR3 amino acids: CASSYIPATGGLNEQFF. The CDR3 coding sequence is TGTGCCAGCAGCTATATACCAGCGACAGGGGGGCTCAATGAGCAGTTCTTC.